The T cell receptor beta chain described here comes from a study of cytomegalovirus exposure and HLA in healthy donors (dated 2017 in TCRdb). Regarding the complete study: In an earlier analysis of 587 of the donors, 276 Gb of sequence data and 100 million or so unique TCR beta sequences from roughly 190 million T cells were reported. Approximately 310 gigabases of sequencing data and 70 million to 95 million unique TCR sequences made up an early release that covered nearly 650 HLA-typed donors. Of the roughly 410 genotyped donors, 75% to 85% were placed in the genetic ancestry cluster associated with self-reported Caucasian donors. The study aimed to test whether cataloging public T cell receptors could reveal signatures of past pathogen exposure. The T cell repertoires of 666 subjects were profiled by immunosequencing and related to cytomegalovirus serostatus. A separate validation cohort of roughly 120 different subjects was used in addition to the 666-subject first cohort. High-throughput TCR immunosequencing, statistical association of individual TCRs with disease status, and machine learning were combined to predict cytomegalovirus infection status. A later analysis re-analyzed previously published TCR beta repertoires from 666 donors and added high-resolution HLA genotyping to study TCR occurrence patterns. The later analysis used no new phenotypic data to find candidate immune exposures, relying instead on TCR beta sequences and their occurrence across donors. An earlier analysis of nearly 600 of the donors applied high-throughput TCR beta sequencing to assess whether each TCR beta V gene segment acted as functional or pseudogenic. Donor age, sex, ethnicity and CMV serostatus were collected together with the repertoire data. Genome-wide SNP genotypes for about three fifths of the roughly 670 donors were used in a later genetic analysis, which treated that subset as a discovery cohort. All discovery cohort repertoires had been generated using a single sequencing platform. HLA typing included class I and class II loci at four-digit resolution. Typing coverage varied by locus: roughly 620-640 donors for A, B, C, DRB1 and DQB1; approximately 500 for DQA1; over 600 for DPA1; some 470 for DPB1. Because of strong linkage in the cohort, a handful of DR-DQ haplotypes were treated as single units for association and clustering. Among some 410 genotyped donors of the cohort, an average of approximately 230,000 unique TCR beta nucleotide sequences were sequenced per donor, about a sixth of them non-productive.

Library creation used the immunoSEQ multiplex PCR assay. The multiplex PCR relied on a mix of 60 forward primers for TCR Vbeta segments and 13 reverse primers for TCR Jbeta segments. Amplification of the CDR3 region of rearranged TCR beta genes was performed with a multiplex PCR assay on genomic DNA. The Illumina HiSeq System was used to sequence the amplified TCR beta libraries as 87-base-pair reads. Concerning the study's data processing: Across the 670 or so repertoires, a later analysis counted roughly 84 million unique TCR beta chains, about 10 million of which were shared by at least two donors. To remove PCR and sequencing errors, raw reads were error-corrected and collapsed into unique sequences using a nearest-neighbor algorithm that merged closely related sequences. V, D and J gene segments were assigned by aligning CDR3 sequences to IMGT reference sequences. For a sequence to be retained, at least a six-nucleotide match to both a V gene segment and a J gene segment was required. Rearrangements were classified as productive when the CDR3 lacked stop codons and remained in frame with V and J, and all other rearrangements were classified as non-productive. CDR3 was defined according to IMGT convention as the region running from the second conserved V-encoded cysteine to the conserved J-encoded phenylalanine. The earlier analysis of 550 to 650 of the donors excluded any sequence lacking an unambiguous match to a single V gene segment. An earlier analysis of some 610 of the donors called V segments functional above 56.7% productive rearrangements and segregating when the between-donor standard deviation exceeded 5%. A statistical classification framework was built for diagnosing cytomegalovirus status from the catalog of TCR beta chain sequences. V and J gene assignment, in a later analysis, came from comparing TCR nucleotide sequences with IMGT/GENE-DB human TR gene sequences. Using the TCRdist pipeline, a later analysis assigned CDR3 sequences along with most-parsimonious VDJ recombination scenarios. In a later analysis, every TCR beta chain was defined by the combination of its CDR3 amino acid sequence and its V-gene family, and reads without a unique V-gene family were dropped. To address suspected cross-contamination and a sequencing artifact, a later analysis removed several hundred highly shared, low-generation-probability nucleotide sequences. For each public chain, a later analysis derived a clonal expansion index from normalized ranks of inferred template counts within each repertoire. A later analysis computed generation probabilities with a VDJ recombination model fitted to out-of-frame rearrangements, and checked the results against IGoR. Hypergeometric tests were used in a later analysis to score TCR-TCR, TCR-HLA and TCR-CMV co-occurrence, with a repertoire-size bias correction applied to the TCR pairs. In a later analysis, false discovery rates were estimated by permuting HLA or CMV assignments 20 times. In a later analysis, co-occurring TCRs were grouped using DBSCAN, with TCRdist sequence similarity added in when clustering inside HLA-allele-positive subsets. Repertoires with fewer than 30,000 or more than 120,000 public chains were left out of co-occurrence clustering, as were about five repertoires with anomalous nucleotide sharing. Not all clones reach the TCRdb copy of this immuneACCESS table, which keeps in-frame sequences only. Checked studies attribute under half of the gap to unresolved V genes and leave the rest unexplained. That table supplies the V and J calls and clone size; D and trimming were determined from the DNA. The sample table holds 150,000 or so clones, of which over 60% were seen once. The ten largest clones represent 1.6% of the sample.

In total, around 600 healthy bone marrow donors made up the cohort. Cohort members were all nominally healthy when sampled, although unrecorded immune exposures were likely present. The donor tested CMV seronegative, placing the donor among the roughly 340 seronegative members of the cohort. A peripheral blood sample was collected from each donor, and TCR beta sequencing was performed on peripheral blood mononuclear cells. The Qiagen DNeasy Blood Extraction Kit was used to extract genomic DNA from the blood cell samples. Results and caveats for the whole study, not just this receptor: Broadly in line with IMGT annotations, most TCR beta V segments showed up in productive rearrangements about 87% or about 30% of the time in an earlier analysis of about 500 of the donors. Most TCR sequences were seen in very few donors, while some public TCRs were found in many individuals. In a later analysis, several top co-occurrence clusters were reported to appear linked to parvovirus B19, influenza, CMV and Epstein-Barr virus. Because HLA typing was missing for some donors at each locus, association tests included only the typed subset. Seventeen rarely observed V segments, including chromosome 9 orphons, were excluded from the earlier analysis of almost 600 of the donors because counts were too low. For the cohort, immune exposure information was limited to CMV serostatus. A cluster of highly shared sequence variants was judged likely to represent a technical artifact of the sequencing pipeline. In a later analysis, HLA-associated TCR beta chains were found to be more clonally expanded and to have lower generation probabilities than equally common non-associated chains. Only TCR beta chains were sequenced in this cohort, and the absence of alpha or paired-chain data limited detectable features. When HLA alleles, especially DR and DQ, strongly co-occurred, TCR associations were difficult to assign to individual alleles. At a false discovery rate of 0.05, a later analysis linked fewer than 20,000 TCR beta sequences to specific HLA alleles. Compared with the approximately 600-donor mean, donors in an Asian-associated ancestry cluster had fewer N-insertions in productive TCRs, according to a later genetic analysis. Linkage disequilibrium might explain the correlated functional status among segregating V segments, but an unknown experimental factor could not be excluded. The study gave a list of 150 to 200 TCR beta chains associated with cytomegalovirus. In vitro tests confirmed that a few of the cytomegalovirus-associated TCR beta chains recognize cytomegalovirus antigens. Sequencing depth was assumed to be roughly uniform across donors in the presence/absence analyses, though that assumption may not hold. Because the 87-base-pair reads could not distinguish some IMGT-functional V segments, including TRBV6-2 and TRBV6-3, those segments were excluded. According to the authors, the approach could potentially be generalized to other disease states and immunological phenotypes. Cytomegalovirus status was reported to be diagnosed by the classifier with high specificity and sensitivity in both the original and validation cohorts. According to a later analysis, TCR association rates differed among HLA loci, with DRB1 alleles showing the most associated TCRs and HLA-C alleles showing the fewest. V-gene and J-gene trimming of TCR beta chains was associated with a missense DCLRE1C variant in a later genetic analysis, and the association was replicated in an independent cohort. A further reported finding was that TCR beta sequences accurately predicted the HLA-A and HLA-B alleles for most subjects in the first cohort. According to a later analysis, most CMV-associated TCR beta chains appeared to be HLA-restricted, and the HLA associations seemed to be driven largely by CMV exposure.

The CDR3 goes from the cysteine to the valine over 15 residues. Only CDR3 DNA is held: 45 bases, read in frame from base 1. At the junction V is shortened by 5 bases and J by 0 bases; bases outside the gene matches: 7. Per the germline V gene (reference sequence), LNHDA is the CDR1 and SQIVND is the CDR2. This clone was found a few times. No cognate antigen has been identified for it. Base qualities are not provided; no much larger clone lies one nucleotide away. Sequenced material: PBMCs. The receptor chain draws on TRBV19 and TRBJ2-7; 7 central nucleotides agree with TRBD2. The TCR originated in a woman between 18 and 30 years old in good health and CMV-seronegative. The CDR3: CASSQPGDYSYEQYV. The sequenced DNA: TGTGCCAGTAGTCAGCCCGGGGACTACTCCTACGAGCAGTACGTC.